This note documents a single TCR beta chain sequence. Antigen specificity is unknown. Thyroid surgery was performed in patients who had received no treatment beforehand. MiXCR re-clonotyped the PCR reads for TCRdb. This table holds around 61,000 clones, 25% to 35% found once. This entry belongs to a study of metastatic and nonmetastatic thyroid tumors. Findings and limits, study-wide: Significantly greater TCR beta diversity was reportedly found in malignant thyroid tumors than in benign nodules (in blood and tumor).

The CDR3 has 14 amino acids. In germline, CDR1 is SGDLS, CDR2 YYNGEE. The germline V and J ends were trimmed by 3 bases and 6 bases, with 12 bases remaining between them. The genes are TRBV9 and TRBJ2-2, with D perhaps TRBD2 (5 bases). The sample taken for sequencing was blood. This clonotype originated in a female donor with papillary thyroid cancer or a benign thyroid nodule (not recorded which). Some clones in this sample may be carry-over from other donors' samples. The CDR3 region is CASSADFSPGELFF. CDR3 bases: TGTGCCAGCAGCGCGGACTTTTCTCCCGGGGAGCTGTTTTTT.